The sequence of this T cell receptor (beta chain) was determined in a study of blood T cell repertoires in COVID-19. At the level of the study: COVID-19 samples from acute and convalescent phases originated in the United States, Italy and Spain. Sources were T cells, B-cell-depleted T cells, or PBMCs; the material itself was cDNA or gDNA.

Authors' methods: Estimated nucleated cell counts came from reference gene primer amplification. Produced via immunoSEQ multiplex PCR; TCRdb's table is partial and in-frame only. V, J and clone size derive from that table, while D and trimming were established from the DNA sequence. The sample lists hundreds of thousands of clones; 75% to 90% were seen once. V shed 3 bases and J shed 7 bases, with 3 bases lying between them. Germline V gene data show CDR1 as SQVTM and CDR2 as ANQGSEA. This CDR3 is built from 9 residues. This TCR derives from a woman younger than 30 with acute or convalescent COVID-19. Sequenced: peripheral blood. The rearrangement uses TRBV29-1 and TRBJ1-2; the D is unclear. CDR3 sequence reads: CSVDRGYTF. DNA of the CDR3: TGCAGCGTTGATCGTGGCTACACCTTC.